Presented here are 2 T cell receptor beta chains from one specimen sequenced in a study of OX40 agonist ivuxolimab in advanced cancers. The method was immunoSEQ multiplex PCR; TCRdb's version includes in-frame clones alone and lacks a portion of them. The table records tens of thousands of clones, roughly 86% of them present only once. The sequencing here drew on CD4+ or CD8+ T cells sorted from blood, taken in a trial of the OX40 agonist ivuxolimab. These receptors all come from an adult with an advanced solid tumor such as melanoma, head and neck, liver or kidney cancer.

This chain connects TRBV19 to TRBJ2-5; 10 nucleotides align to TRBD1. The germline V gene has CDR1 LNHDA and CDR2 SQIVND (reference sequence). Unmatched junction bases numbered 13, after V lost 9 bases and J lost 3 bases. This CDR3 is 16 amino acids long. The CDR3 is CASREGPGTGEETQYF. The CDR3 nucleotides are TGTGCCAGCAGAGAAGGCCCCGGGACAGGGGAAGAGACCCAGTACTTC. Full variable domain (rest looked up from reference TRBV19 and TRBJ2-5): DGGITQSPKYLFRKEGQNVTLSCEQNLNHDAMYWYRQDPGQGLRLIYYSQIVNDFQKGDIAEGYSVSREKKESFPLTVTSAQKNPTAFYLCASREGPGTGEETQYFGPGTRLLVL.

The V call is TRBV7-9, the J call TRBJ1-1; TRBD1 matches at 7 bases. This CDR3 region has 14 residues. The V and J ends lost 5 bases and 7 bases, in that order; junction bases with no gene match: 10. Germline lookup yields CDR1 SEHNR and CDR2 FQNEAQ (reference sequence). The CDR3 loop is CASSLTTGRSEAFF. CDR3 nucleotides: TGTGCCAGCAGCCTCACGACAGGGCGGAGTGAAGCTTTCTTT.